Listed here are 29 T cell receptor beta chains from one sample, sequenced in a study of brain metastases from non-small cell lung cancer. The assay was immunoSEQ multiplex PCR, and TCRdb's table has in-frame clones only and misses some. The sample has roughly 1,400 clones, around 90% seen once. Sequencing was performed on tumor-adjacent normal tissue. The receptors derive from a donor at least 40 years old with non-small cell lung cancer.

V gene TRBV19 combines with J gene TRBJ2-7, with D unclear. From germline, CDR1 is LNHDA and CDR2 SQIVND (reference sequence). V dropped 6 bases and J dropped 3 bases, with 15 bases sitting between them. The CDR3 has 14 residues. In DNA form, the CDR3 reads TGTGCCAGTAGCACCTTCATAACGGGCTACGAGCAGTACTTC. Its translation: CASSTFITGYEQYF.

The chain links TRBV18 to TRBJ2-4; 7 bases map to TRBD2. Germline V gives CDR1 KGHSH, CDR2 LQKENI. Trimming cost V 0 bases and J 8 bases; bases outside gene matches: 4. The CDR3 is 14 amino acids. This CDR3 reads CASSPPTSRDIQYF. DNA of the CDR3: TGTGCCAGCTCACCACCGACTAGCAGGGACATTCAGTACTTC.

V and J are TRBV11-1 and TRBJ2-7, with D possibly TRBD2 on 5 matching bases. The CDR3 is 15 residues long. The V gene's germline CDR1 is SGHAT and CDR2 FQDESV (reference sequence). Trimming shortened V by 2 bases and J by 3 bases, and 14 bases separated the two germline ends. The CDR3 DNA follows: TGTGCCAGCAGCTTAAGCAGCGGACCTTACTACGAGCAGTACTTC. Translating it yields CASSLSSGPYYEQYF.

As to this clone: An end of the junction differs from the germline gene, which may be a read error. The chain uses TRBV29-1 and TRBJ2-6, with TRBD1 matching 11 bases. CDR1 SQVTM and CDR2 ANQGSEA come from the germline V gene. The CDR3 loop spans 16 amino acids. CDR3 bases: TGCAGCGTTGCCCGGACAGGGGGCTCTGGGGCCAACGTCTTGACTTTC. It specifies CSVARTGGSGANVLTF.

This clone was detected only once. V is TRBV4-3 and J is TRBJ2-2; no clear D. The V gene's germline CDR1 is LGHNA and CDR2 YSLEER. Deletions cut 0 bases from V and 6 bases from J, with 8 bases between. The CDR3 loop spans 14 amino acids. The CDR3 DNA follows: TGCGCCAGCAGCCAAGAGCCTCTCTCCGGGGAGCTGTTTTTT. Protein sequence: CASSQEPLSGELFF.

V usage is TRBV6-5 and J usage is TRBJ2-3, with a possible D match to TRBD2 (5 bases). Germline values: CDR1 MNHEY, CDR2 SVGAGI. The CDR3 has 15 residues. V lost 6 bases to trimming and J lost 6 bases, with 19 bases between them. The CDR3 nucleotides are TGTGCCAGCAGGGAGGAAGGCCGCTTCAGGGATACGCAGTATTTT. Protein sequence: CASREEGRFRDTQYF.

The V and J genes are TRBV14 and TRBJ2-7; the D gene is possibly TRBD1 (7 bases). The CDR3 spans 15 residues. Germline lookup yields CDR1 SGHDN and CDR2 FVKESK. The germline V and J ends were trimmed by 5 bases and 9 bases, with 23 bases remaining between them. The CDR3 reads CASSKRGTETQRQYF. CDR3 DNA: TGTGCCAGCAGCAAACGGGGGACAGAAACTCAAAGGCAGTACTTC.

About this clone itself: Germline is not matched at one junction end, which may reflect a read error. Other DNA sequences of this sample code for an identical CDR3. V usage is TRBV12-5 and J usage is TRBJ2-2; 9 bases line up with TRBD2. Germline V gives CDR1 LGHNT, CDR2 FRNRAP. The CDR3 totals 15 residues. The CDR3, as DNA: TGTGCTCGTGGTTGGGGCGGGGGGGCGCCCGGGGAGCTGTTTTTT. It specifies CARGWGGGAPGELFF.

The chain has TRBV19 and TRBJ2-7; TRBD1 or TRBD2 may be the D gene (7 bases each). The CDR3 has 13 amino acids. Germline CDR1 and CDR2: LNHDA and SQIVND (reference sequence). With 6 bases removed from V and 4 bases from J, the gap between germline ends came to 13 bases. The DNA for the CDR3 is TGTGCCAGTAGCGACCAGGGGGGGTACGAGCAGTACTTC. Encoded protein: CASSDQGGYEQYF.

A remark on this clone: Its ends do not fully match the called genes, so a read error is possible. This CDR3 is also generated by other DNA sequences in the sample. The CDR3 coding sequence is TGTGCTAGCAGTCGGACAGGGGGTGTCTCCTACGAGCAGTACTTC. This sequence encodes CASSRTGGVSYEQYF. The chain carries TRBV6-2 or TRBV6-3 and TRBJ2-7, with 10 positions matching TRBD1. The germline CDR1 and CDR2 sequences are MNHEY and SVGEGT. The CDR3 extends over 15 amino acids.

This chain uses TRBV27 with TRBJ1-2, with TRBD1 as a possible D gene (5 bases). The CDR3 has 15 residues. Germline CDR1 reads MNHEY; CDR2 reads SMNVEV (reference sequence). V shed 3 bases and J shed 6 bases, with 17 bases lying between them. CDR3 residues: CASSFTGQGENGYTF. For the CDR3, the DNA is TGTGCCAGCAGTTTTACGGGGCAGGGCGAAAATGGCTACACCTTC.

The chain employs TRBV4-1 and TRBJ1-3; no clear D. Germline CDR1 is MGHRA and CDR2 is YSYEKL. This CDR3 contains 15 residues. V was cut by 0 bases and J by 0 bases, with 6 bases left in between. CDR3 region: CASSQDRGSGNTIYF. CDR3 DNA sequence: TGCGCCAGCAGCCAAGATCGGGGCTCTGGAAACACCATATATTTT.

The chain is built from TRBV3-1 (or the pseudogene TRBV3-2) and TRBJ1-2; 9 bases align to TRBD1. This CDR3 is built from 14 residues. V lost 2 bases, J lost 10 bases, and 8 bases stayed unmatched. The germline V gene has CDR1 LGHDT and CDR2 YNNKEL (reference sequence). The CDR3 loop reads CASSQQRDREVYTF. The CDR3 coding sequence is TGTGCCAGCAGCCAACAAAGGGACAGGGAGGTCTACACCTTC.

The gene calls are TRBV5-1 and TRBJ1-2, with a weak D call TRBD1 (5 bases). V was shortened by 0 bases and J by 2 bases, with 11 bases between the two germline ends. This CDR3 is built from 15 residues. Germline V gene data show CDR1 as SGHRS and CDR2 as YFSETQ. CDR3 in amino acids: CASSLDPSGNYGYTF. In DNA, the CDR3 is TGCGCCAGCAGCTTGGATCCCTCAGGGAACTATGGCTACACCTTC.

Regarding this clone: A read error may explain this, as a much larger clone is one base away. The identical CDR3 is also encoded by other nucleotide sequences in the sample. The rearrangement joins TRBV5-1 to TRBJ2-5; D call uncertain. Trimming pared 8 bases from V and 2 bases from J, leaving 13 bases between. Germline CDR1 and CDR2: SGHRS and YFSETQ. This CDR3 region has 13 residues. The CDR3 nucleotides read TGCGCCAGTAGCCAAGACCCACAAGAGACCCAGTACTTC. Translating gives CASSQDPQETQYF.

The rearrangement uses TRBV24-1 and TRBJ2-7; D perhaps matches TRBD2 (6 bases). The V end was cut by 4 bases, the J end by 2 bases, with 17 bases between. This CDR3 comprises 16 residues. Germline-derived CDR1 and CDR2 are KGHDR and SFDVKD. The CDR3 here is CATSETRDWRTYEQYF. CDR3 coding DNA: TGTGCCACCAGTGAGACCCGGGACTGGAGAACCTACGAGCAGTACTTC.

This chain joins TRBV7-2 and TRBJ1-1; maybe TRBD1 (5 bases). The CDR3 extends over 15 amino acids. CDR1 is SGHTA, CDR2 FQGNSA, per germline. V lost 6 bases and J 5 bases, leaving 19 bases between the germline ends. The CDR3 loop is CASRKGGAGLTEAFF. The CDR3, as DNA: TGTGCCAGCAGAAAGGGAGGGGCCGGGCTTACTGAAGCTTTCTTT. Supplemented by reference TRBV7-2 and TRBJ1-1, the full variable domain reads GAGVSQSPSNKVTEKGKDVELRCDPISGHTALYWYRQSLGQGLEFLIYFQGNSAPDKSGLPSDRFSAERTGGSVSTLTIQRTQQEDSAVYLCASRKGGAGLTEAFFGQGTRLTVV.

This rearrangement joins TRBV7-2 to TRBJ2-7; 7 nucleotides line up with TRBD2. This CDR3 has 16 amino acids. In germline, CDR1 is SGHTA, CDR2 FQGNSA. V shed 1 base, J shed 5 bases, and the junction held 11 bases outside the gene matches. CDR3 bases: TGTGCCAGCAGCTTAGGAATTGGGAGGGACCGGAACGAGCAGTACTTC. Translated, it gives CASSLGIGRDRNEQYF.

As for this clone: A much larger clone lies a single base off, so this may be a read error. Other DNA sequences within the sample encode an identical CDR3. V usage is TRBV7-9 and J usage is TRBJ1-5; D is possibly TRBD1 (6 bases). This CDR3 contains 13 residues. Looked up from germline, CDR1 is SEHNR and CDR2 is FQNEAQ (reference sequence). The CDR3 spells CASSPAGDQPQHF. The DNA for the CDR3 is TGTGCCAGCAGCCCCGCAGGGGATCAGCCTCAGCATTTT.

The chain is built from TRBV6-5 and TRBJ1-1; D is undetermined. This CDR3 contains 13 residues. Between the trimmed V and J ends, which lost 0 bases and 7 bases, there was a span of 9 bases. The germline V gene has CDR1 MNHEY and CDR2 SVGAGI. The CDR3 DNA sequence: TGTGCCAGCAGTTACTCAGGGCAGAATGAAGCTTTCTTT. This gives the protein CASSYSGQNEAFF.

This chain joins TRBV7-9 and TRBJ2-3; D unclear. Per the germline V gene, CDR1 is SEHNR and CDR2 is FQNEAQ (reference sequence). Trimming left V 3 bases short and J 3 bases short, with 10 bases between. This CDR3 comprises 14 residues. In DNA, the CDR3 is TGTGCCAGCAGCTTTACGAGGTTAACAGATACGCAGTATTTT. This encodes CASSFTRLTDTQYF.

The chain carries TRBV5-1 and TRBJ2-7; weak D call: TRBD2 (6 bases). From germline, CDR1 is SGHRS and CDR2 YFSETQ. V was pared by 0 bases and J by 0 bases, with 13 bases between. This CDR3 comprises 16 residues. The CDR3 region is CASSLGGTAISYEQYF. The CDR3, as DNA: TGCGCCAGCAGCTTGGGCGGGACGGCTATCTCCTACGAGCAGTACTTC.

As for this clone: Germline and junction disagree at one end, which may indicate a read error. This same CDR3 is encoded by further DNA sequences in the sample. The rearrangement links TRBV5-4 to TRBJ2-7; the D gene is possibly TRBD1 (6 bases). CDR1 is SGHNT and CDR2 is YYREEE in the germline V gene (reference sequence). The CDR3 runs to 15 residues. CDR3 DNA sequence: TGTGCCAGCAGCCGCACTACAGGGAGTAGGAACGAGCAATACTTC. Its translation is CASSRTTGSRNEQYF.

The V gene is TRBV19, the J gene TRBJ1-5; D not certain. The ends were cut back, 5 bases at V and 5 bases at J, with 10 bases in the middle. CDR1 is LNHDA, CDR2 SQIVND, per germline (reference sequence). The CDR3 spans 13 residues. CDR3 residues: CASSLDIDQPQHF. The CDR3 DNA follows: TGTGCCAGTAGTCTTGACATAGATCAGCCCCAGCATTTT.

J is TRBJ2-7 and V is TRBV4-2; D is uncertain. V dropped 3 bases and J dropped 2 bases, with 11 bases sitting between them. Germline V gene lookup returns CDR1 LGHNA and CDR2 YNFKEQ. The CDR3 is made up of 14 amino acids. In DNA form, the CDR3 reads TGTGCCAGCAGCCATTTACCACTTACCTACGAGCAGTACTTC. Its protein is CASSHLPLTYEQYF.

The chain couples TRBV15 to TRBJ2-7, with 12 bases lining up with TRBD2. The CDR3 runs to 16 residues. CDR1 LNHNV and CDR2 YYDKDF come from the germline V gene (reference sequence). Trimming at V came to 3 bases and at J to 3 bases, leaving 6 bases not matched to a gene. The CDR3 bases are TGTGCCACCAGCAGCGTACTAGCGGGGGGTTACTACGAGCAGTACTTC. It yields the protein CATSSVLAGGYYEQYF.

About this clone itself: A read error may produce the germline difference seen at one junction end. The identical CDR3 is also encoded by other nucleotide sequences in the sample. The chain joins TRBV4-1 to TRBJ2-7; 9 nucleotides match TRBD1. CDR1 is MGHRA, CDR2 YSYEKL, per germline. The CDR3 runs to 15 residues. The CDR3 DNA follows: TGCGCTAGCAGCCAAGAAGGGACAGGGTATAGGTTTCAGTACTTC. It codes for CASSQEGTGYRFQYF.

The chain recombines TRBV6-2 or TRBV6-3 with TRBJ2-5, with TRBD2 identical over 11 bases. The trim removed 5 bases at V and 5 bases at J, leaving 13 bases unmatched. The CDR3 is made up of 17 amino acids. Germline V CDR1 and CDR2: MNHEY, SVGEGT. The CDR3 loop reads CASSTGTSGMVGETQYF. The CDR3 DNA is TGTGCCAGCAGTACCGGGACTAGCGGCATGGTGGGGGAGACCCAGTACTTC.

Turning to this clone: This clone may be a read error of a much larger clone one base away. The V gene is TRBV5-4, the J gene TRBJ2-2; the D is unclear. Per the germline V gene, CDR1 is SGHNT and CDR2 is YYREEE (reference sequence). This CDR3 comprises 15 residues. CDR3 DNA: TGTACCAGCAGCTTGTCGGCAGTTCAGACCGGGGAGCTGTTTTTT. Its protein is CTSSLSAVQTGELFF.